This T cell receptor beta chain was profiled in a study of PD-1 blockade in classical Hodgkin lymphoma. Study-level results: Only CD4+ TCR diversity, not CD8+, had risen significantly by C4D1. Factors driving the repertoire differences, possibly disease activity or prior therapy, remain undefined.

The table lists this clone with a count of one. The target antigen is unknown. The identical CDR3 is also encoded by other nucleotide sequences in the sample. Germline assignment: CDR1 SGHRS and CDR2 YFSETQ. Trimming pared 0 bases from V and 3 bases from J, leaving 5 bases between. The CDR3 sequence is 13 residues long. Following autologous stem cell transplantation, relapse occurred in every patient, and exposure to brentuximab vedotin varied. Sequencing was performed with immunoSEQ multiplex PCR; in TCRdb, only in-frame clones are kept and a portion is missing. This sample carries 35,000 to 45,000 clones, more than 75% of them seen once, and the ten largest clones take approximately 9.1%.

The clonotype comes from a human donor with classical Hodgkin lymphoma. The sequencing here drew on peripheral blood mononuclear cells (PBMCs), taken at baseline. This chain links TRBV5-1 with TRBJ2-3; D remains ambiguous. CDR3 DNA: TGCGCCAGCAGCTTGGACAGTACAGATACGCAGTATTTT. It yields the protein CASSLDSTDTQYF.